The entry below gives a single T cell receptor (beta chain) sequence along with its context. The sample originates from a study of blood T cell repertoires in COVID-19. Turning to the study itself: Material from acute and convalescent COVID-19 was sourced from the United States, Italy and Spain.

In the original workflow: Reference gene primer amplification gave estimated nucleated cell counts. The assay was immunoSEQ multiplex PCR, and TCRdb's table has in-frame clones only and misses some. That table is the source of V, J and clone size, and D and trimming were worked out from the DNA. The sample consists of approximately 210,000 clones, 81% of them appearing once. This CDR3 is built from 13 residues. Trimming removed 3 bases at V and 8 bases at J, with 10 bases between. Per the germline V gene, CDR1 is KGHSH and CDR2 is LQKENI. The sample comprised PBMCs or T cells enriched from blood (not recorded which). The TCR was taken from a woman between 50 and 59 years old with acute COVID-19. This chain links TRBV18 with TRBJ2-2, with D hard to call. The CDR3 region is CASSPGGTGELFF. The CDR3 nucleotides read TGTGCCAGCTCACCCGGTGGTACGGGGGAGCTGTTTTTT. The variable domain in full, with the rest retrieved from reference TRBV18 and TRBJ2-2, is NAGVMQNPRHLVRRRGQEARLRCSPMKGHSHVYWYRQLPEEGLKFMVYLQKENIIDESGMPKERFSAEFPKEGPSILRIQQVVRGDSAAYFCASSPGGTGELFFGEGSRLTVL.